A single TCR beta chain is shown here with its context. The method was immunoSEQ multiplex PCR; TCRdb's version includes in-frame clones alone and lacks a portion of them. This repertoire shows about 56,000 clones, 92% found once; its top ten account for roughly 0.37%. Trimming removed 3 bases at V and 7 bases at J, with 19 bases between. This CDR3 comprises 16 residues. The germline gives CDR1 LNHDA, CDR2 SQIVND (reference sequence). The data were obtained in a study of CD4 T cells in relation to SARS-CoV-2 and coronaviruses. The V gene is TRBV19, the J gene TRBJ2-4; a possible D gene is TRBD1 (6 bases). Source material: naive CD4+ T cells from PBMCs. This sample's subset: naive CD4+ T cells isolated by negative enrichment. This clonotype was obtained from an adult with COVID-19. CDR3 amino acids: CASSIIRGRGINIQYF. CDR3 nucleotide sequence: TGTGCCAGTAGTATTATCCGGGGCAGGGGAATTAACATTCAGTACTTC. Together with reference TRBV19 and TRBJ2-4, the CDR3 gives the full variable domain: DGGITQSPKYLFRKEGQNVTLSCEQNLNHDAMYWYRQDPGQGLRLIYYSQIVNDFQKGDIAEGYSVSREKKESFPLTVTSAQKNPTAFYLCASSIIRGRGINIQYFGAGTRLSVL.